Presented here are 22 T cell receptor beta chains from one specimen sequenced in a study of blood T cell repertoires in COVID-19. TCRdb's table, derived via immunoSEQ multiplex PCR, lists solely in-frame clones and lacks some. The top ten clones hold around 3% of a sample with 200,000 to 250,000 clones, 87% of them seen once. Material: peripheral blood. The receptors were gathered from a man in his late teens or twenties with active or convalescent COVID-19.

Only a few counts were recorded for this clone. The identical CDR3 is also encoded by other nucleotide sequences in the sample. The chain couples TRBV6-5 to TRBJ1-5, with 8 positions matching TRBD1. The V segment lost 6 bases and the J segment 2 bases; nucleotides outside the gene matches: 3. The CDR3 totals 14 residues. Germline CDR1 reads MNHEY; CDR2 reads SVGAGI. The CDR3 DNA is TGTGCCAGCAGGCGGACAGGGCGCAATCAGCCCCAGCATTTT. Amino acids: CASRRTGRNQPQHF.

This chain uses TRBV6-5 with TRBJ2-5; TRBD1 matches 9 bases. V lost 4 bases, J lost 4 bases, and 4 bases stayed unmatched. The CDR3 runs to 14 residues. The germline CDR1 and CDR2 sequences are MNHEY and SVGAGI. The CDR3 coding sequence is TGTGCCAGCAGTTTACAGGGGGCAGGAGAGACCCAGTACTTC. It codes for CASSLQGAGETQYF.

The CDR3 protein is CASSLTGDRLRGYTF. The CDR3 nucleotides are TGTGCCAGCAGTTTAACAGGGGATCGACTTCGGGGCTACACCTTC. The genes are TRBV7-2 and TRBJ1-2; 7 bases map to TRBD1. V dropped 6 bases and J dropped 8; count of bases not matched to a gene: 15. The CDR3 extends over 15 amino acids. Germline values: CDR1 SGHTA, CDR2 FQGNSA.

This clone showed up just once. CDR3 amino acids: CASSFSETQYF. The CDR3 DNA reads TGCGCCAGCAGCTTCTCCGAGACCCAGTACTTC. The V and J genes are TRBV5-1 and TRBJ2-5; D uncertain. The CDR3 runs 11 residues. V was pared by 2 bases and J by 5 bases, with 4 bases between. In germline, CDR1 is SGHRS, CDR2 YFSETQ.

This rearrangement joins TRBV7-9 to TRBJ1-1, with D perhaps matching TRBD1 (5 bases). The CDR3 length is 14 residues. The germline V and J ends were trimmed by 5 bases and 4 bases, with 14 bases remaining between them. In germline, CDR1 is SEHNR, CDR2 FQNEAQ (reference sequence). CDR3 sequence (DNA): TGTGCCAGCAGCCCGAAAGTGGGGGGCACTGAAGCTTTCTTT. Translation: CASSPKVGGTEAFF.

The chain is built from TRBV3-1 (or the pseudogene TRBV3-2) and TRBJ2-7; D is unclear. CDR3 size: 15 residues. From germline, CDR1 is LGHDT and CDR2 YNNKEL (reference sequence). The V gene lost 6 bases and the J gene lost 2 bases, with 17 bases spanning the gap. The CDR3 spells CASSPRLDSTYEQYF. CDR3 DNA: TGTGCCAGCAGTCCTCGTCTTGATAGCACCTACGAGCAGTACTTC.

The J gene is TRBJ1-1, the V gene TRBV19, with D possibly matching TRBD1 (6 bases). The CDR3 covers 14 residues. V was pared by 8 bases and J by 5 bases, with 18 bases between. Germline V gives CDR1 LNHDA, CDR2 SQIVND (reference sequence). CDR3 nucleotide sequence: TGTGCCAGTGGAGAATTACAGGGACGGACTGAAGCTTTCTTT. This sequence encodes CASGELQGRTEAFF.

The rearrangement joins TRBV7-2 to TRBJ2-5, with 10 bases lining up with TRBD1. The CDR3 covers 15 residues. Per germline, CDR1 SGHTA and CDR2 FQGNSA. V shed 1 base, J shed 4 bases, and the junction held 3 bases outside the gene matches. DNA of the CDR3: TGTGCCAGCAGCTTAGAGGGACAGGGGAGAGAGACCCAGTACTTC. This gives the protein CASSLEGQGRETQYF.

This sequence joins TRBV4-3 and TRBJ1-6; the D is unclear. Per germline, CDR1 LGHNA and CDR2 YSLEER. V was pared by 1 base and J by 11 bases, with 6 bases between. The CDR3 loop spans 12 amino acids. CDR3 sequence: CASSQGAPPLHF. CDR3 nucleotides: TGCGCCAGCAGCCAAGGGGCTCCACCCCTCCACTTT.

J is TRBJ1-1 and V is TRBV19; D is uncertain. Germline V gives CDR1 LNHDA, CDR2 SQIVND (reference sequence). This CDR3 is built from 16 residues. V gave up 6 bases and J gave up 0 bases, with 17 bases separating them. The CDR3 DNA reads TGTGCCAGTAGCCCTACGAACGCGGTTATGAACACTGAAGCTTTCTTT. Its protein product is CASSPTNAVMNTEAFF.

The rearrangement links TRBV7-8 to TRBJ2-2; 15 bases match TRBD2. Germline V gene data show CDR1 as SGHVS and CDR2 as FQNEAQ. With 4 bases clipped from V and 4 bases from J, the junction kept 13 bases outside the gene matches. The CDR3 length is 20 residues. CDR3 coding DNA: TGTGCCAGCAGCTCGCCCCCCGGACTAGCGGGAGGGCGGGGCACCGGGGAGCTGTTTTTT. It encodes CASSSPPGLAGGRGTGELFF.

The V and J genes are TRBV25-1 and TRBJ2-5; 10 nucleotides match TRBD2. The V and J ends lost 2 bases and 4 bases, in that order; junction bases with no gene match: 4. The CDR3 sequence is 15 residues long. Per the germline V gene, CDR1 is MGHDK and CDR2 is SYGVNS. DNA for the CDR3: TGTGCCAGCAGTGAAAGGGTAGCGGGGGGAGAGACCCAGTACTTC. Amino acids: CASSERVAGGETQYF.

The chain links TRBV5-1 to TRBJ2-7, with TRBD1 as a possible D gene (5 bases). Germline V gene data show CDR1 as SGHRS and CDR2 as YFSETQ. This CDR3 comprises 13 residues. With 0 bases removed from V and 4 bases from J, the gap between germline ends came to 8 bases. CDR3 coding DNA: TGCGCCAGCAGCTTGGAAGCAGGGTACGAGCAGTACTTC. Its translation is CASSLEAGYEQYF.

This chain links TRBV6-2 or TRBV6-3 with TRBJ2-1; the D gene is possibly TRBD2 (6 bases). The CDR3 covers 18 residues. Trimming took 2 bases from V and 0 from J, leaving 17 bases between them. Germline V gives CDR1 MNHEY, CDR2 SVGEGT. The chain's CDR3 is CASSYPGTSGVSYNEQFF. The DNA for the CDR3 is TGTGCCAGCAGTTACCCCGGGACTTCCGGCGTCTCCTACAATGAGCAGTTCTTC.

Comments on this clone: Distinct nucleotide sequences in the sample also encode this CDR3. The chain couples TRBV5-6 to TRBJ2-7; D remains unclear. V was trimmed by 0 bases and J by 0 bases, leaving 4 bases between them. Germline V gene sequence: CDR1 SGHDT, CDR2 YYEEEE. The CDR3 sequence is 13 residues long. CDR3 sequence reads: CASSLASSYEQYF. Written as DNA, the CDR3 is TGTGCCAGCAGCTTGGCTAGCTCCTACGAGCAGTACTTC.

V and J are TRBV3-1 (or the pseudogene TRBV3-2) and TRBJ1-5, with 7 bases aligning to TRBD1. Per the germline V gene, CDR1 is LGHDT and CDR2 is YNNKEL (reference sequence). The CDR3 covers 17 residues. V shed 3 bases, J shed 3 bases, and the junction held 11 bases outside the gene matches. The CDR3 region has the DNA TGTGCCAGCAGCCATACCGCCGGACAGGACCCCAATCAGCCCCAGCATTTT. It translates to CASSHTAGQDPNQPQHF.

The chain uses TRBV9 and TRBJ1-3; a possible D gene is TRBD1 (6 bases). The CDR3 is 15 residues long. V lost 0 bases to trimming and J lost 0 bases, with 7 bases between them. Germline CDR1 SGDLS, CDR2 YYNGEE. In DNA, the CDR3 is TGTGCCAGCAGCGTAGGAGGGGGCTCTGGAAACACCATATATTTT. Protein product: CASSVGGGSGNTIYF.

The chain uses TRBV21-1 and TRBJ2-3; the D call TRBD2 from the table was never checked on the DNA. TRBV21-1 has pseudogene status. The CDR3 runs 18 residues. DNA of the CDR3: TGTGCCAGCAGCACCCGCCGGCTAGCCGCCACTAGCACAGATACGCAGTATTTT. Residues: CASSTRRLAATSTDTQYF.

This chain joins TRBV6-4 and TRBJ2-1; 7 nucleotides align to TRBD1. Germline-derived CDR1 and CDR2 are MRHNA and SNTAGT. The CDR3 loop spans 13 amino acids. The J segment lost 10 bases and the V segment lost 5 bases, leaving 8 bases of the junction unmatched. CDR3 amino acids: CASSTEGGYEQFF. DNA for the CDR3: TGTGCCAGCAGTACCGAAGGGGGCTACGAGCAGTTCTTC.

The chain couples TRBV30 to TRBJ1-1; possibly TRBD1 for D (5 bases). The CDR3 runs 14 residues. Germline lookup yields CDR1 GTSNPN and CDR2 SVGIG (reference sequence). The V end lost 2 bases, the J end lost 5 bases, and 15 bases lay between the germline ends. The CDR3 region is CAWSPPGVGTEAFF. The CDR3 DNA is TGTGCCTGGAGTCCCCCGGGGGTGGGGACTGAAGCTTTCTTT.

Only one count was recorded for this clone. V and J are TRBV5-6 and TRBJ2-7; the match to TRBD2 covers 10 bases. Germline V gives CDR1 SGHDT, CDR2 YYEEEE. After removal of 3 bases from V and 6 bases from J, the junction contained 12 bases not matched to a gene. This CDR3 spans 16 amino acids. In DNA form, the CDR3 reads TGTGCCAGCAGCTCCCCTCAAAAGCGGGAGGGTCCCGAGCAGTACTTC. Amino acid sequence: CASSSPQKREGPEQYF.

DNA of the CDR3: TGTGCCAGCAGTGGACGGACTAGCGGGACCTACGAGCAGTACTTC. Encoded protein: CASSGRTSGTYEQYF. This chain uses TRBV2 with TRBJ2-7; TRBD2 agrees at 12 bases. The germline gives CDR1 SNHLY, CDR2 FYNNEI. V gave up 4 bases and J gave up 2 bases; unmatched junction bases: 3. This CDR3 region has 15 residues.